The following is a TCR beta chain sequence with its context. The specificity of this receptor is unknown. It has no much larger one-base neighbor in the sample; base qualities were not kept. These data originate in a study of blood T cell repertoires in COVID-19 (dated by TCRdb to about 2020). With regard to the full study: Collaborator samples came from the United States, Italy and Spain and covered acute and convalescent phases of COVID-19. The material from the prospective study consisted of cDNA or gDNA derived from T cells, B-cell-depleted T cells, or PBMCs. The dataset comprised deeply sampled blood TCRbeta repertoires from subjects exposed to, actively infected with, or recovered from COVID-19. The repertoires were released in a freely available public database intended as a resource for research on the immune response to SARS-CoV-2. Samples were obtained from the ongoing ImmuneRACE study (first 160 participants) and from approximately 1,200 subjects provided by 6 global collaborators. A de-identified subject ID, COVID-19 status, age in years and sex were almost always included in the sample metadata. Where available, HLA class I and class II types were taken from metadata supplied by the sample provider and were not determined by assay-based typing. Points the paper makes about the study in general: The amount of clinical and demographic metadata varied by source and participant and was provided uncurated.

Whole blood was collected in K2EDTA tubes by collaborating institutions according to the institutions' own protocols. For TCRbeta analysis, collaborator samples were shipped as frozen whole blood, as isolated PBMCs, or as DNA extracted from either sample type. A distance of 16 bases separates the germline ends of V and J, which lose 4 bases and 0 bases respectively. Measured from the cysteine to the phenylalanine, the CDR3 is 16 residues long. The CDR3 DNA has 48 bases and is translated from base 1. Sequences SGHNT (CDR1) and YYREEE (CDR2) are obtained from the germline V gene (reference sequence). TCRbeta CDR3 regions were amplified from genomic DNA using the immunoSEQ Assay, a bias-controlled multiplex PCR. Processing in the source paper ran as follows. Nucleated cell counts per sample were estimated from amplification of reference gene primers within the assay. Sequence reads were collapsed and filtered to measure the absolute abundance of every unique TCRbeta CDR3 rearrangement. For each sample, productive Simpson clonality was calculated as the square root of Simpson's diversity index across productive rearrangements. Held by TCRdb, this immuneACCESS table contains in-frame sequences only and omits some clones. Under half of the omission traces to an unresolved V gene where checked; the cause of the rest is unknown. The D gene and trimming were derived from the DNA, and the V and J assignments and clone size from that table. Recorded for this sample are fewer than 45,000 clones; around 80% of them occurred a single time. The ten top clones hold approximately 37% of the sample.

The sequence derives from a man aged 40-49 years with active or convalescent COVID-19. The sequence is built from TRBV5-4 and TRBJ1-2; the D region possibly corresponds to TRBD1 (6 bases align). The source material was peripheral blood. CDR3 sequence: CASSAKGGVTNYGYTF. The DNA sequence is as follows: TGTGCCAGCAGCGCCAAAGGGGGGGTGACTAACTATGGCTACACCTTC.